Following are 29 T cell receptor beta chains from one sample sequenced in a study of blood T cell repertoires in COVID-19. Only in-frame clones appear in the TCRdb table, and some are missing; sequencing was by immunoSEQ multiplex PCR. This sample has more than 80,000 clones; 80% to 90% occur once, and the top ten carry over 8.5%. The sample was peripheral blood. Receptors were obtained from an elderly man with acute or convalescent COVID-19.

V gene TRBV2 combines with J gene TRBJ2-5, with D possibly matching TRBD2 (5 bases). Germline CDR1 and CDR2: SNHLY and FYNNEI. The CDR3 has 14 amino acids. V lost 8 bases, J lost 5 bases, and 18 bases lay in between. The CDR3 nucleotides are TGTGCCAGCGCGGCGGCGGGTTCGGGGGAGACCCAGTACTTC. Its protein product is CASAAAGSGETQYF. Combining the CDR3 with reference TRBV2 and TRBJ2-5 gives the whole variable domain EPEVTQTPSHQVTQMGQEVILRCVPISNHLYFYWYRQILGQKVEFLVSFYNNEISEKSEIFDDQFSVERPDGSNFTLKIRSTKLEDSAMYFCASAAAGSGETQYFGPGTRLLVL.

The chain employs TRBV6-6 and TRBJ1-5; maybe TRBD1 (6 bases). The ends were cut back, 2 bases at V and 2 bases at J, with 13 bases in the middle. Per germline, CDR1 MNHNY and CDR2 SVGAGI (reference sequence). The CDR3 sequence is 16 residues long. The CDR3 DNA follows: TGTGCCAGCAGTTACCCCTGGGGGGGCGGCAATCAGCCCCAGCATTTT. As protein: CASSYPWGGGNQPQHF.

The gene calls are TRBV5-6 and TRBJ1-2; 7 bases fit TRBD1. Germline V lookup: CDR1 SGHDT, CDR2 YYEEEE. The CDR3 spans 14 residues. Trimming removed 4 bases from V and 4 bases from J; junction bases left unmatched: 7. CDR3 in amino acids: CASSPLTGIYGYTF. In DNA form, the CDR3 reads TGTGCCAGCAGCCCGTTGACAGGGATCTATGGCTACACCTTC.

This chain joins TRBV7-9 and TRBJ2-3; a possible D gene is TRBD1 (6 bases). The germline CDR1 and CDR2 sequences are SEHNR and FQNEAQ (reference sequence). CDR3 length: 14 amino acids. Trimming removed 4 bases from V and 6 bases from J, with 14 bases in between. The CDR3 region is CASSSTDRRDTQYF. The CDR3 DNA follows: TGTGCCAGCAGCTCTACAGACAGGCGGGATACGCAGTATTTT.

In DNA, the CDR3 is TGTGCCAGCTCTATTCCGCGAAGCTCTGGAAACACCATATATTTT. Translated: CASSIPRSSGNTIYF. The V call is TRBV18, the J call TRBJ1-3; no clear D. V lost 6 bases and J lost 0, with 12 bases in between. There are 15 residues in the CDR3. Germline values: CDR1 KGHSH, CDR2 LQKENI.

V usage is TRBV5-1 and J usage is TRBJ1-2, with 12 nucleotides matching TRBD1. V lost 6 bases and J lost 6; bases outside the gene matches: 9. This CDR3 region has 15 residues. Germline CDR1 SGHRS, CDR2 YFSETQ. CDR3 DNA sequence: TGCGCCAGCACCTTTACGGGGACAGGGGGCGATGGCTACACCTTC. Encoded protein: CASTFTGTGGDGYTF.

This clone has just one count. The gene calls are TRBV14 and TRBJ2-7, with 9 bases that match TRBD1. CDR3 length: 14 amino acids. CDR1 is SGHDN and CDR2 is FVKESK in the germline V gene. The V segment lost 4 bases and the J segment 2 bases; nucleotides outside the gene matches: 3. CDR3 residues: CASSRQGVAYEQYF. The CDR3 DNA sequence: TGTGCCAGCAGCCGACAGGGGGTCGCCTACGAGCAGTACTTC.

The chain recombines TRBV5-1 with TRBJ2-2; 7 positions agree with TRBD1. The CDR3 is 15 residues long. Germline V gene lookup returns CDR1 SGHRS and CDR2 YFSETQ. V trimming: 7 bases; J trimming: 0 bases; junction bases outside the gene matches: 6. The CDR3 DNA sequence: TGCGCCAGCTTCCAGACAGGGACGAACACCGGGGAGCTGTTTTTT. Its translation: CASFQTGTNTGELFF. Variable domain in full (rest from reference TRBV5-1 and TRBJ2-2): KAGVTQTPRYLIKTRGQQVTLSCSPISGHRSVSWYQQTPGQGLQFLFEYFSETQRNKGNFPGRFSGRQFSNSRSEMNVSTLELGDSALYLCASFQTGTNTGELFFGEGSRLTVL.

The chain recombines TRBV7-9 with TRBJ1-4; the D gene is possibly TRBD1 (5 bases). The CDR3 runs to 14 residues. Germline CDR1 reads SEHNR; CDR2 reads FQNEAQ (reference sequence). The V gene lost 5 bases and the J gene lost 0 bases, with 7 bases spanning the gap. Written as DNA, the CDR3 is TGTGCCAGCAGCATACAGGCAACTAATGAAAAACTGTTTTTT. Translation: CASSIQATNEKLFF.

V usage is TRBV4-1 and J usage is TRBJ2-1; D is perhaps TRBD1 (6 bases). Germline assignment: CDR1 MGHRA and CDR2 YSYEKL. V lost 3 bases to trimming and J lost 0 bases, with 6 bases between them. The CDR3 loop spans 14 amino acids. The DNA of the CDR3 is TGCGCCAGCAGCCAGACAGGCTCCTACAATGAGCAGTTCTTC. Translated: CASSQTGSYNEQFF.

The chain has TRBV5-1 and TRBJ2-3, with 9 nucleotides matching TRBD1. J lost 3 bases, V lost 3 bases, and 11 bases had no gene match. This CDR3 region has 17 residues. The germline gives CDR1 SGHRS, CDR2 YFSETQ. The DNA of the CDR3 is TGCGCCAGCAGCTCCGGTCGGTCCGGGACAGGGACAGATACGCAGTATTTT. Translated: CASSSGRSGTGTDTQYF.

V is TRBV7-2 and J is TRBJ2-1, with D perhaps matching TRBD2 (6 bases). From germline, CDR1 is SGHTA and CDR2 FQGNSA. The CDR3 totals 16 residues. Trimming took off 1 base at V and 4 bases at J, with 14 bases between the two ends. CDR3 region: CASSLVTGVDYNEQFF. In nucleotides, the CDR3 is TGTGCCAGCAGCTTAGTGACGGGAGTCGATTACAATGAGCAGTTCTTC.

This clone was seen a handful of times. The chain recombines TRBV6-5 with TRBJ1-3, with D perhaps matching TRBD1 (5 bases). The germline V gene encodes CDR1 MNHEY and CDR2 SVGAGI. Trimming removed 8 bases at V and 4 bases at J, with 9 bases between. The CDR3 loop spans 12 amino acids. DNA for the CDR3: TGTGCCAGCGGGGCGAGGGGAAACACCATATATTTT. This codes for CASGARGNTIYF.

CDR3 sequence reads: CASSTHGYEQYF. In nucleotides, the CDR3 is TGTGCCAGCAGCACCCACGGTTACGAGCAGTACTTC. The chain combines TRBV13 with TRBJ2-7, with D unclear. The germline V and J ends were trimmed by 5 bases and 4 bases, with 9 bases remaining between them. The CDR3 consists of 12 residues. CDR1 is PRHDT and CDR2 is FYEKMQ in the germline V gene (reference sequence).

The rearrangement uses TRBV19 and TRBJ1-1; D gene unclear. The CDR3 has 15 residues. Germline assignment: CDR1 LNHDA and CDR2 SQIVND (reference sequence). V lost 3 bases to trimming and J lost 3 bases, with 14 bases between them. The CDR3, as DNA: TGTGCCAGTAGTATGAGGCGATTCGGGGACACTGAAGCTTTCTTT. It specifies CASSMRRFGDTEAFF.

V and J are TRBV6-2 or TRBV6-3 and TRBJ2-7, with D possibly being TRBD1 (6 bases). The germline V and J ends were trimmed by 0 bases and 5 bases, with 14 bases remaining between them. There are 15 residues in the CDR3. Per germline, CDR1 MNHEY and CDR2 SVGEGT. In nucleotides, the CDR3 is TGTGCCAGCAGTTACTCGGCGCAGGGGACCCACGAGCAGTACTTC. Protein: CASSYSAQGTHEQYF.

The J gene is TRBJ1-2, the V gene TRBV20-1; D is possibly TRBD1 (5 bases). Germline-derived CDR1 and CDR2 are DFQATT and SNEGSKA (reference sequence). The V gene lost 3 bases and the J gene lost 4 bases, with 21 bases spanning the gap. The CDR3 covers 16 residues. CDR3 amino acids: CSASDIGRGFPYGYTF. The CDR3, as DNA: TGCAGTGCTAGTGATATTGGGCGGGGGTTCCCCTATGGCTACACCTTC.

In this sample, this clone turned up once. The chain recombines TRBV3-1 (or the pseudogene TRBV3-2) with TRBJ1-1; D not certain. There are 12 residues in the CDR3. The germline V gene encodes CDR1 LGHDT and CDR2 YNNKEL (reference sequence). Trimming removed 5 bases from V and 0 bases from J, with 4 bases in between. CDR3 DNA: TGTGCCAGCAGCGGCTTGAACACTGAAGCTTTCTTT. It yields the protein CASSGLNTEAFF.

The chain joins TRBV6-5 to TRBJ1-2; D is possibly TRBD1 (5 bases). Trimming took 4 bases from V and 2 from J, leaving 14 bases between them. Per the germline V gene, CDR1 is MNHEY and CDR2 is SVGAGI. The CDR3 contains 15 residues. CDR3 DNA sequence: TGTGCCAGCAGTTCTACTCCGGGACTAAACTATGGCTACACCTTC. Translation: CASSSTPGLNYGYTF.

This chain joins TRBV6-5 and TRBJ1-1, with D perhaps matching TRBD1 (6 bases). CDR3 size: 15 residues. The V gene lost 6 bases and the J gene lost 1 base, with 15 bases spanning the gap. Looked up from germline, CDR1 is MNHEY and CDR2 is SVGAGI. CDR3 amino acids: CASSRLPDRNTEAFF. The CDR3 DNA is TGTGCCAGCAGCCGGCTACCGGACAGGAACACTGAAGCTTTCTTT.

The CDR3 region is CASSLRMTEAFF. CDR3 bases: TGTGCCAGCAGCCTCAGGATGACTGAAGCTTTCTTT. The chain uses TRBV4-2 and TRBJ1-1; D call uncertain. Trimming shortened V by 4 bases and J by 5 bases, and 8 bases separated the two germline ends. Germline V gives CDR1 LGHNA, CDR2 YNFKEQ. The CDR3 length is 12 residues.

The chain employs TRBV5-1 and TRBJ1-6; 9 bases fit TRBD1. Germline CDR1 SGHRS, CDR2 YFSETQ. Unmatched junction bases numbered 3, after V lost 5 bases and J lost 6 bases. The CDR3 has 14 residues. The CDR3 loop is CASSRTGANSPLHF. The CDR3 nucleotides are TGCGCCAGCAGTCGGACAGGGGCTAATTCACCCCTCCACTTT.

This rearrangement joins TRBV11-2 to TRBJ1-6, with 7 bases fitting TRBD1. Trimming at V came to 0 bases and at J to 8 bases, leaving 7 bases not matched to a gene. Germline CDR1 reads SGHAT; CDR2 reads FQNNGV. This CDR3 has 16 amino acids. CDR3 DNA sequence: TGTGCCAGCAGCTTAGATGGAACGACAGGGTATTCACCCCTCCACTTT. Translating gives CASSLDGTTGYSPLHF. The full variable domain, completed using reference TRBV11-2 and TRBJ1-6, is EAGVAQSPRYKIIEKRQSVAFWCNPISGHATLYWYQQILGQGPKLLIQFQNNGVVDDSQLPKDRFSAERLKGVDSTLKIQPAKLEDSAVYLCASSLDGTTGYSPLHFGNGTRLTVT.

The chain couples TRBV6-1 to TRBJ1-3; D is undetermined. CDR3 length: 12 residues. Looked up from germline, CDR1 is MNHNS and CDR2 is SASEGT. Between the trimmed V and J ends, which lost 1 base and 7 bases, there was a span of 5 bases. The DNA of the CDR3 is TGTGCCAGCAGTGAAGGGGCCAACACCATATATTTT. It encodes CASSEGANTIYF.

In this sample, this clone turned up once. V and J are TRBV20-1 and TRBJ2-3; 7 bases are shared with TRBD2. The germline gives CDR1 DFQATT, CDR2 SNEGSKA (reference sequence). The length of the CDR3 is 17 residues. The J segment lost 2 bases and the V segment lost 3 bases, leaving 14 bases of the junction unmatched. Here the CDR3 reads CSASEFGEGRLTDTQYF. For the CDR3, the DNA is TGCAGTGCTAGTGAGTTCGGGGAGGGACGCCTCACAGATACGCAGTATTTT.

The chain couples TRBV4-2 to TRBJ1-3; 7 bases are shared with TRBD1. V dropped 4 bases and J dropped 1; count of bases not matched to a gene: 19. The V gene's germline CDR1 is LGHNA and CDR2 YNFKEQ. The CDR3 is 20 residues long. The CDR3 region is CASSPVLSWGTELSGNTIYF. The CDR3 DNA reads TGTGCCAGCAGCCCAGTGTTGAGCTGGGGGACAGAACTTTCTGGAAACACCATATATTTT.

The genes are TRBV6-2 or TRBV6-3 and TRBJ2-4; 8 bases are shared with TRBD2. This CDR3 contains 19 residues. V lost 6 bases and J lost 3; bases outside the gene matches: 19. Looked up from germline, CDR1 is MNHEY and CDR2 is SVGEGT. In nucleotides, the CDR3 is TGTGCCAGCAGCGTAAGGCCTTGGGCGGGAGGTATTGGCAAAAACATTCAGTACTTC. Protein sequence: CASSVRPWAGGIGKNIQYF.

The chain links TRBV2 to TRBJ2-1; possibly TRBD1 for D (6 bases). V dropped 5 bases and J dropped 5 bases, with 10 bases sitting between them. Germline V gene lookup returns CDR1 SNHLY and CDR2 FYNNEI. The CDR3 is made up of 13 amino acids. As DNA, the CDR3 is TGTGCCAGCAGTACAGGGTACGACAATGAGCAGTTCTTC. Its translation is CASSTGYDNEQFF.

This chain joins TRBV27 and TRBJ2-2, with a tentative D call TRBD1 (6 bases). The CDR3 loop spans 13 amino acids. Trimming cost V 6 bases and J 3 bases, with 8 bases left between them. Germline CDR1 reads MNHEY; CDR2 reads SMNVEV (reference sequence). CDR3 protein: CASRQGYTGELFF. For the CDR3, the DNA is TGTGCCAGCAGGCAGGGGTACACCGGGGAGCTGTTTTTT.